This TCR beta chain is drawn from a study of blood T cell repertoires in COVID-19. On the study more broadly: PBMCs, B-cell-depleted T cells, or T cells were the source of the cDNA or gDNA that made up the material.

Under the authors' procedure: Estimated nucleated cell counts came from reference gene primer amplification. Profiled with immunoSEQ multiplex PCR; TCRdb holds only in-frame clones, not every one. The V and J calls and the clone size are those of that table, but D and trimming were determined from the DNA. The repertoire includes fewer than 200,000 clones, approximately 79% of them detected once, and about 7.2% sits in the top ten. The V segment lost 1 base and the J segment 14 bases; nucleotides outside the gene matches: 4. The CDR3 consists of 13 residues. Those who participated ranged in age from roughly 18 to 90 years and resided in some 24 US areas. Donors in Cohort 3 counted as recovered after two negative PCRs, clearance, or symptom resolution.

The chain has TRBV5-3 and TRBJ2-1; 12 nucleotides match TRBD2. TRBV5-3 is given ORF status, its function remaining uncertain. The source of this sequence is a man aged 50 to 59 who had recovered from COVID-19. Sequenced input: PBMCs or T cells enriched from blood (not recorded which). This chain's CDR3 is CARSLSSGGAKFF. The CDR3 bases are TGTGCCAGAAGCTTGTCTAGCGGGGGGGCCAAGTTCTTC.